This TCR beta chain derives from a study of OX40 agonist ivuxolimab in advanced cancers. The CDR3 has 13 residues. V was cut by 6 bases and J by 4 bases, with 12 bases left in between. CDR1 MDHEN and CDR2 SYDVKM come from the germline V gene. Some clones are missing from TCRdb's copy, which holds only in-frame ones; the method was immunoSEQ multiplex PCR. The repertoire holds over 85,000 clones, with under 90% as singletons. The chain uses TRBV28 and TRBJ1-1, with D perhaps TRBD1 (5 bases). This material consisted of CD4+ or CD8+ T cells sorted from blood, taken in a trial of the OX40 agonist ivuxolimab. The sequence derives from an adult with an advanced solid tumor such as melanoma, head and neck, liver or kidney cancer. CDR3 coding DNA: TGTGCCAGCAGACCTCAGGGCGGCACTGAAGCTTTCTTT. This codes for CASRPQGGTEAFF. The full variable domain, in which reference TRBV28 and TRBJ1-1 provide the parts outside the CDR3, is DVKVTQSSRYLVKRTGEKVFLECVQDMDHENMFWYRQDPGLGLRLIYFSYDVKMKEKGDIPEGYSVSREKKERFSLILESASTNQTSMYLCASRPQGGTEAFFGQGTRLTVV.